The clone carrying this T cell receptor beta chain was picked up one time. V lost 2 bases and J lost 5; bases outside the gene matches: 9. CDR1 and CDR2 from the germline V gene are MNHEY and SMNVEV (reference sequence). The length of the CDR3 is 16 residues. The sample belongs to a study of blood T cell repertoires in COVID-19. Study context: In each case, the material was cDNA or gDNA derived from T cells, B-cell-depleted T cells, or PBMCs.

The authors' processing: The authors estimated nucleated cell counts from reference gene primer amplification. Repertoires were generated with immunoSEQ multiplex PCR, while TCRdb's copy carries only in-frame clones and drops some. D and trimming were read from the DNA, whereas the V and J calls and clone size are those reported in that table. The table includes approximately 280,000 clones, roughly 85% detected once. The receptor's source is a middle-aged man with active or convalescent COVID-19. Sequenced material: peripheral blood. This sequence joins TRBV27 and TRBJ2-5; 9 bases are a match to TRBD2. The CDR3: CASSLLGGRAVETQYF. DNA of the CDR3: TGTGCCAGCAGTTTACTGGGCGGGAGGGCCGTGGAGACCCAGTACTTC.